These 18 T cell receptor beta chains were sequenced from one sample in a study of blood T cell repertoires in COVID-19. The method was immunoSEQ multiplex PCR; TCRdb's version includes in-frame clones alone and lacks a portion of them. Among around 100,000 clones listed, about 80% were seen once. The sequencing sample was made of peripheral blood. Receptors originate from an older woman with acute or convalescent COVID-19.

This chain uses TRBV15 with TRBJ2-7, with D perhaps TRBD1 (5 bases). Trimming pared 1 base from V and 0 bases from J, leaving 7 bases between. Looked up from germline, CDR1 is LNHNV and CDR2 is YYDKDF (reference sequence). The CDR3 is 14 amino acids. CDR3 nucleotides: TGTGCCACCAGCAGAGCGGACACCTCCTACGAGCAGTACTTC. Encoded protein: CATSRADTSYEQYF.

This chain connects TRBV19 to TRBJ2-7; 8 bases fit TRBD1. CDR1 and CDR2 from the germline V gene are LNHDA and SQIVND (reference sequence). V was pared by 0 bases and J by 6 bases, with 13 bases of the junction left unmatched. The CDR3 is 17 residues long. The CDR3 nucleotides read TGTGCCAGTAGTATAGACTTTCCCGGGACAGGAGACTCCGAGCAGTACTTC. Amino acid sequence: CASSIDFPGTGDSEQYF.

This chain uses TRBV24-1 with TRBJ2-3, with 13 bases that match TRBD2. CDR1 KGHDR and CDR2 SFDVKD come from the germline V gene. The length of the CDR3 is 17 residues. The J segment lost 2 bases and the V segment lost 4 bases, leaving 5 bases of the junction unmatched. The CDR3 spells CATSDTGLAGVTDTQYF. Here the CDR3 DNA reads TGTGCCACCAGTGACACAGGACTAGCGGGGGTCACAGATACGCAGTATTTT.

V gene TRBV3-1 (or the pseudogene TRBV3-2) combines with J gene TRBJ1-6; 11 nucleotides agree with TRBD1. J was trimmed by 7 bases and V by 1 base; bases with no gene match: 3. The CDR3 loop spans 16 amino acids. The V gene's germline CDR1 is LGHDT and CDR2 YNNKEL (reference sequence). CDR3 nucleotide sequence: TGTGCCAGCAGCCAAGTAAGGGACAGGGGGAATTCACCCCTCCACTTT. Translating gives CASSQVRDRGNSPLHF.

This clone was recorded only once. The V call is TRBV5-1, the J call TRBJ1-3; 10 bases are shared with TRBD1. This CDR3 has 18 amino acids. V shed 3 bases and J 4 bases; nucleotides not matched to a gene: 13. Germline lookup yields CDR1 SGHRS and CDR2 YFSETQ. The CDR3 nucleotides read TGCGCCAGCAGCTCGAACACTCCGGGACAGGGGTCGGGAAACACCATATATTTT. Translation: CASSSNTPGQGSGNTIYF.

The V call is TRBV4-3, the J call TRBJ2-3; TRBD2 is a possible D gene (7 bases). This CDR3 region has 17 residues. Germline CDR1 LGHNA, CDR2 YSLEER. V gave up 0 bases and J gave up 6 bases, with 19 bases separating them. The CDR3 spells CASSQEARGGEADTQYF. The CDR3 DNA follows: TGCGCCAGCAGCCAAGAGGCCCGAGGGGGGGAAGCGGATACGCAGTATTTT.

The CDR3 sequence is CASSVVRDRLYEQYV. CDR3 bases: TGTGCCAGCAGCGTCGTCCGGGACAGATTATACGAGCAGTACGTC. The V and J genes are TRBV7-4 and TRBJ2-7; TRBD1 agrees at 7 bases. The germline CDR1 and CDR2 sequences are SGHVT and SQSDAQ. The CDR3 runs 15 residues. V lost 5 bases, J lost 4 bases, and 11 bases stayed unmatched.

The chain couples TRBV25-1 to TRBJ1-1; 7 bases are a match to TRBD1. Per germline, CDR1 MGHDK and CDR2 SYGVNS. The CDR3 totals 16 residues. V lost 0 bases to trimming and J lost 0 bases; unmatched junction nucleotides: 4. CDR3 protein: CASSEYKGTVNTEAFF. The CDR3 DNA reads TGTGCCAGCAGTGAATATAAAGGGACAGTGAACACTGAAGCTTTCTTT.

This rearrangement joins TRBV24-1 to TRBJ2-5; D may be TRBD1 (7 bases). Germline CDR1 KGHDR, CDR2 SFDVKD. Deletions cut 5 bases from V and 5 bases from J, with 11 bases between. CDR3 length equals 13 residues. The CDR3 protein is CATSGPGGETQYF. As DNA, the CDR3 is TGTGCCACCAGTGGACCAGGGGGGGAGACCCAGTACTTC.

The chain has TRBV19 and TRBJ1-2; possible D gene TRBD1, 6 bases. The CDR3 has 17 amino acids. Trimming shortened V by 6 bases and J by 2 bases, and 22 bases separated the two germline ends. Germline CDR1 reads LNHDA; CDR2 reads SQIVND (reference sequence). The CDR3 is CASRGDPGTTSNYGYTF. In nucleotides, the CDR3 is TGTGCCAGTAGAGGGGACCCCGGGACAACGTCAAACTATGGCTACACCTTC. The full variable domain, rest sourced from reference TRBV19 and TRBJ1-2, is DGGITQSPKYLFRKEGQNVTLSCEQNLNHDAMYWYRQDPGQGLRLIYYSQIVNDFQKGDIAEGYSVSREKKESFPLTVTSAQKNPTAFYLCASRGDPGTTSNYGYTFGSGTRLTVV.

The genes are TRBV10-3 and TRBJ1-4; D may be TRBD1 (5 bases). The CDR3 covers 15 residues. The V and J ends lost 0 bases and 4 bases respectively, with 9 bases between them. Germline-derived CDR1 and CDR2 are ENHRY and SYGVKD. In DNA form, the CDR3 reads TGTGCCATCAGTGAGTCCCGGGACTTTAATGAAAAACTGTTTTTT. Translating gives CAISESRDFNEKLFF.

The chain uses TRBV12-5 and TRBJ1-5; D gene uncertain. The V and J ends lost 6 bases and 4 bases respectively, with 16 bases between them. The germline CDR1 and CDR2 sequences are LGHNT and FRNRAP. The CDR3 has 15 residues. This chain's CDR3 is CASGIGSFDNQPQHF. CDR3 DNA: TGTGCTAGTGGCATCGGGTCGTTTGATAATCAGCCCCAGCATTTT.

The chain uses TRBV11-3 and TRBJ2-3; D is possibly TRBD2 (5 bases). This CDR3 has 14 residues. The germline V and J ends were trimmed by 3 bases and 1 base, with 8 bases remaining between them. From germline, CDR1 is SGHNT and CDR2 YENEEA. This CDR3 is CASSFDGGTDTQYF. The CDR3 nucleotides read TGTGCCAGCAGCTTCGACGGGGGCACAGATACGCAGTATTTT.

This chain connects TRBV7-2 to TRBJ2-3; tentatively, D is TRBD2 (5 bases). Germline V gives CDR1 SGHTA, CDR2 FQGNSA. Between the trimmed V and J ends, which lost 3 bases and 3 bases, there was a span of 13 bases. This CDR3 is built from 15 residues. The CDR3 region is CASSFTGVYTDTQYF. The CDR3 DNA reads TGTGCCAGCAGCTTCACCGGGGTCTATACAGATACGCAGTATTTT.

The rearrangement joins TRBV5-1 to TRBJ2-3; unclear D gene. From germline, CDR1 is SGHRS and CDR2 YFSETQ. Trimming removed 0 bases from V and 4 bases from J, with 9 bases in between. The CDR3 length is 14 residues. CDR3 loop: CASSLGVAPDTQYF. CDR3 DNA: TGCGCCAGCAGCTTGGGGGTAGCCCCAGATACGCAGTATTTT.

This chain uses TRBV7-9 with TRBJ1-4; D gene uncertain. This CDR3 has 15 residues. Trimming cost V 2 bases and J 5 bases, with 12 bases left between them. CDR1 SEHNR and CDR2 FQNEAQ come from the germline V gene (reference sequence). The CDR3: CASSLNAGANEKLFF. The CDR3 coding sequence is TGTGCCAGCAGCTTAAATGCAGGTGCAAATGAAAAACTGTTTTTT.

The rearrangement joins TRBV3-1 (or the pseudogene TRBV3-2) to TRBJ1-2; TRBD1 matches 7 bases. The CDR3 runs to 15 residues. V lost 4 bases, J lost 4 bases, and 9 bases stayed unmatched. Germline V CDR1 and CDR2: LGHDT, YNNKEL (reference sequence). The CDR3 DNA reads TGTGCCAGCAGCCGGGACGGGACAGACTTCTATGGCTACACCTTC. Encoded protein: CASSRDGTDFYGYTF.

The chain carries TRBV6-5 and TRBJ1-1; 7 bases fit TRBD1. Germline V gene sequence: CDR1 MNHEY, CDR2 SVGAGI. This CDR3 has 13 residues. With 6 bases clipped from V and 4 bases from J, the junction kept 5 bases outside the gene matches. The CDR3 is CASRYDRVTEAFF. The CDR3 DNA reads TGTGCCAGCAGGTATGACAGGGTCACTGAAGCTTTCTTT.